Described below is a single T cell receptor beta chain sequence and its context. Its cognate antigen is unknown. This record comes from a study of T-cell reconstitution after alpha-beta-depleted transplantation in children. General study points: Some patients owed their high day-60 TCRbeta diversity to surviving recipient T cells and thymic progenitors. By one year post-transplant, T-cell counts and diversity largely arose from T cells that were newly produced. By about two months after transplant, alpha-beta T cells reportedly arose from several hundred graft clones that had expanded.

Unique molecular identifiers were incorporated into the prepared TCRbeta library. TCRdb re-called the PCR reads with MiXCR, one entry per CDR3 protein. Here the sample spans a few hundred thousand distinct CDR3 sequences, 25% to 30% being singletons. Germline CDR1 reads SGHRS; CDR2 reads YFSETQ. V dropped 0 bases and J dropped 7; count of bases not matched to a gene: 7. This CDR3 has 17 residues. J is TRBJ2-1 and V is TRBV5-1, with 13 bases aligning to TRBD2. The TCR sequence derives from a boy in the first two years of life with Wiskott-Aldrich syndrome, due to receive a stem cell transplant. The sequencing here drew on PBMCs, taken before TCRalphabeta/CD19-depleted stem cell transplant. CDR3 region: CASSLGGLAGVVNEQFF. The DNA of the CDR3 is TGCGCCAGCAGCTTGGGAGGACTAGCGGGAGTAGTAAATGAGCAGTTCTTC.